This TCR beta chain was sequenced for a study of cytomegalovirus exposure and HLA in healthy donors. 13 Jbeta primers and 60 Vbeta primers were used for the PCR. The table came from immunoSEQ multiplex PCR; TCRdb's copy has only in-frame clones and leaves some out. The data contain about 160,000 clones, about four fifths of them singletons. The ends were cut back, 1 base at V and 5 bases at J, with 9 bases in the middle. The V gene's germline CDR1 is SGHDT and CDR2 YYEEEE. CDR3 size: 13 residues. This clonotype was sampled from a woman in her forties or fifties in good health and CMV-seropositive. The chain carries TRBV5-6 and TRBJ2-5; D is possibly TRBD1 (6 bases). The sample was PBMCs. The CDR3 spells CASSLNRAETQYF. The CDR3 nucleotides are TGTGCCAGCAGCTTGAACAGGGCTGAGACCCAGTACTTC.